Listed below are T cell receptor beta chains from one sample, sequenced in a study of cytomegalovirus exposure and HLA in healthy donors. Sequenced by immunoSEQ multiplex PCR; TCRdb stores in-frame clones only, minus some. The data hold 150,000 to 200,000 clones, with around three quarters observed a single time. Source material: PBMCs. Receptors originate from a man younger than 45 in good health and CMV-seropositive. The CDR3 runs from the conserved cysteine through the conserved F or W. The order of the fields is J gene, V gene, D gene, clone size, CDR3 DNA, CDR3 protein. A D gene is named only where the DNA matches it firmly. The size of a clone is reported for some rows only, either as once, few or many, or as a class for expanded clones.

J: TRBJ1-5; V: TRBV4-1; D: -; size: few; DNA: TGCGCCAGCAGCCAAGATCAGGGAAGCAATCAGCCCCAGCATTTT; CDR3: CASSQDQGSNQPQHF
J: TRBJ2-7; V: TRBV4-1; D: -; size: -; DNA: TGCGCCAGCAGCCGGGTAACAGGGACCTACGAGCAGTACTTC; CDR3: CASSRVTGTYEQYF
J: TRBJ1-2; V: TRBV5-4; D: -; size: -; DNA: TGTGCCAGCAGCTTGCCCCCCCCGGGGGTACATGGCTACACCTTC; CDR3: CASSLPPPGVHGYTF
J: TRBJ2-3; V: TRBV6-5; D: TRBD2; size: -; DNA: TGTGCCAGCAGTTACTTGGCGGGGGGGGGAGATACGCAGTATTTT; CDR3: CASSYLAGGGDTQYF
J: TRBJ1-1; V: TRBV28; D: TRBD1; size: -; DNA: TGTGCCAGCAGTTCCGGGACAGAGAACACTGAAGCTTTCTTT; CDR3: CASSSGTENTEAFF
J: TRBJ2-3; V: TRBV12-2; D: -; size: -; DNA: TGTGCAAGTCGCTTAGTGGAGGGGACAGATACGCAGTATTTT; CDR3: CASRLVEGTDTQYF
J: TRBJ2-2; V: TRBV4-1; D: TRBD1; size: -; DNA: TGCGCCAGCAGCCAAGATCCGGGACAGGGGGCGGCCGGGGAGCTGTTTTTT; CDR3: CASSQDPGQGAAGELFF
J: TRBJ1-1; V: TRBV6-1; D: TRBD1; size: -; DNA: TGTGCCAGCAGTGAATCCCTCCCGGGGACAGGAGGCACTGAAGCTTTCTTT; CDR3: CASSESLPGTGGTEAFF
J: TRBJ1-5; V: TRBV4-3; D: TRBD1; size: -; DNA: TGCGCCAGCAGCTCCCGGGACAGGGGCCTGCGGCCCCAGCATTTT; CDR3: CASSSRDRGLRPQHF
J: TRBJ1-2; V: TRBV28; D: -; size: -; DNA: TGTGCCAGCAGTACCTCGGGAGTCGCGCGCGGCTACACCTTC; CDR3: CASSTSGVARGYTF
J: TRBJ2-2; V: TRBV27; D: TRBD2; size: -; DNA: TGTGCCGGCGCCACGGATACTAGCGGGGGCCCACCGGGCACCGGGGAGCTGTTTTTT; CDR3: CAGATDTSGGPPGTGELFF
J: TRBJ1-1; V: TRBV27; D: TRBD1; size: once; DNA: TGTGCCAGCAGGGAAGGATTCCAGGGGGAGCAGAACACTGAAGCTTTCTTT; CDR3: CASREGFQGEQNTEAFF
J: TRBJ2-1; V: TRBV13; D: TRBD2; size: once; DNA: TGTGCCAGCAGCTTCGGCGGGGGGAGCTCCTACAATGAGCAGTTCTTC; CDR3: CASSFGGGSSYNEQFF
J: TRBJ2-1; V: TRBV19; D: -; size: -; DNA: TGTGCCAGTAGTATCCCTCCCGCAAACGGTCACAATGAGCAGTTCTTC; CDR3: CASSIPPANGHNEQFF
J: TRBJ2-7; V: TRBV6-4; D: -; size: -; DNA: TGTGCCAGCAGTGAAGGGGCAACCTACGAGCAGTACTTC; CDR3: CASSEGATYEQYF
J: TRBJ2-7; V: TRBV5-1; D: -; size: -; DNA: TGCGCCAGCAAGAAAGAGGGTTTCTCCTACGAGCAGTACTTC; CDR3: CASKKEGFSYEQYF
J: TRBJ1-1; V: TRBV29-1; D: -; size: -; DNA: TGCAGCGTTGGTGGGCTCGCCACTGAAGATTTCTTT; CDR3: CSVGGLATEDFF
J: TRBJ1-5; V: TRBV28; D: -; size: -; DNA: TGTGCCAGCAGTTATTCTACCAATCAGCCCCAGCATTTT; CDR3: CASSYSTNQPQHF
J: TRBJ2-7; V: TRBV6-5; D: TRBD1; size: -; DNA: TGTGCCAGCATGGACAGGGTCTACGAGCAGTACTTC; CDR3: CASMDRVYEQYF
J: TRBJ1-5; V: TRBV6-5; D: -; size: -; DNA: TGTGCCAGCAGCCAGGGTGGCAGCAATCAGCCCCAGCATTTT; CDR3: CASSQGGSNQPQHF
J: TRBJ2-5; V: TRBV28; D: TRBD2; size: -; DNA: TGTGCCAGCAGTTCCCGGAAAGCGGGGGACCAAGAGACCCAGTACTTC; CDR3: CASSSRKAGDQETQYF
J: TRBJ1-5; V: TRBV6-1; D: -; size: -; DNA: TGTGCCAGCAGTGAAGTTGGCCAGATCCCCCTGTGGCCCCAGCATTTT; CDR3: CASSEVGQIPLWPQHF
J: TRBJ2-5; V: TRBV5-1; D: TRBD1; size: few; DNA: TGCGCCAGCAGCCCAGGACAGGCGGGAGAGACCCAGTACTTC; CDR3: CASSPGQAGETQYF
J: TRBJ2-5; V: TRBV10-2; D: -; size: -; DNA: TGCGCCAGCAGTGAGCCGGGACTGGAACAAGAGACCCAGTACTTC; CDR3: CASSEPGLEQETQYF
J: TRBJ1-2; V: TRBV6-6; D: -; size: -; DNA: TGTGCCAGCACCCTGCACGGGGGGTACTACACCTTC; CDR3: CASTLHGGYYTF
J: TRBJ2-2; V: TRBV10-3; D: -; size: -; DNA: TGTGCCAACTCAGGTTTATTAGTCAACACCGGGGAGCTGTTTTTT; CDR3: CANSGLLVNTGELFF